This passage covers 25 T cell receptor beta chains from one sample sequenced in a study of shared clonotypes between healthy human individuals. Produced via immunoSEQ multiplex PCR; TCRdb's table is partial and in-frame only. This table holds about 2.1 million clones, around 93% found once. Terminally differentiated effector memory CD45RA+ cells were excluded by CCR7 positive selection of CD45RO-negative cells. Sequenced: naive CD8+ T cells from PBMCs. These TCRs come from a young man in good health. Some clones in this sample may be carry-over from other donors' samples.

CDR3 sequence: CASSSGLGGEQYF. The DNA of the CDR3 is TGTGCCAGCAGCTCGGGTCTCGGGGGCGAGCAGTACTTC. The chain uses TRBV11-2 and TRBJ2-7; a weak D match, TRBD2 (6 bases). This CDR3 spans 13 amino acids. V was shortened by 4 bases and J by 6 bases, with 13 bases between the two germline ends. CDR1 and CDR2 (germline): SGHAT, FQNNGV.

The CDR3, as DNA: TGTGCCAGCAGCGTAGGGACTAGCGGGAGCCATACGCAGTATTTT. It specifies CASSVGTSGSHTQYF. J is TRBJ2-3 and V is TRBV9; 13 bases are shared with TRBD2. The V segment lost 0 bases and the J segment 7 bases; nucleotides outside the gene matches: 2. The CDR3 consists of 15 residues. CDR1 is SGDLS and CDR2 is YYNGEE in the germline V gene.

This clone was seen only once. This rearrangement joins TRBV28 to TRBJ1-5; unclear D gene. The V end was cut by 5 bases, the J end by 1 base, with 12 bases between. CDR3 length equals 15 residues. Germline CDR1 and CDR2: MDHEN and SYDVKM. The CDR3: CASSPLRGSNQPQHF. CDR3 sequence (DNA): TGTGCCAGCAGTCCCCTTCGAGGCAGCAATCAGCCCCAGCATTTT. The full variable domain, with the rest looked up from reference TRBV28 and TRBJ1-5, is DVKVTQSSRYLVKRTGEKVFLECVQDMDHENMFWYRQDPGLGLRLIYFSYDVKMKEKGDIPEGYSVSREKKERFSLILESASTNQTSMYLCASSPLRGSNQPQHFGDGTRLSIL.

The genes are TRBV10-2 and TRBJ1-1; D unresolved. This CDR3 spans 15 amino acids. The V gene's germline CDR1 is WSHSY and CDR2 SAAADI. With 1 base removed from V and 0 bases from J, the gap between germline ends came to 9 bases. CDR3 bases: TGCGCCAGCAGTGAGTTGGGCGGGATGAACACTGAAGCTTTCTTT. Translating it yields CASSELGGMNTEAFF.

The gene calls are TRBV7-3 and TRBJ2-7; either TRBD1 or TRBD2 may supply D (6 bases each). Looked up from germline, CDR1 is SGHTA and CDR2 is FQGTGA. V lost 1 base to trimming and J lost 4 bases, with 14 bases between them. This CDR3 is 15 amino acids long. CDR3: CASSLNGGPGYEQYF. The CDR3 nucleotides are TGTGCCAGCAGCTTAAATGGGGGGCCTGGTTACGAGCAGTACTTC.

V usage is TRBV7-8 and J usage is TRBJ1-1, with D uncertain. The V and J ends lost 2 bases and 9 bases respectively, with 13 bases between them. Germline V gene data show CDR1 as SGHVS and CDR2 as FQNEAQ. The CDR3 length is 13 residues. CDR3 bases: TGTGCCAGCAGCTTATGGAAGGACGCTAAAGCTTTCTTT. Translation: CASSLWKDAKAFF.

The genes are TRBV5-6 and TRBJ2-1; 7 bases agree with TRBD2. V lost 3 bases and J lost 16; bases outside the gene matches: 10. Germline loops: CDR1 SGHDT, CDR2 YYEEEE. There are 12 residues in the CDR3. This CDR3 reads CASSSSSGPIFF. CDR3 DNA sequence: TGTGCCAGCAGCTCGTCTAGCGGCCCTATCTTCTTC.

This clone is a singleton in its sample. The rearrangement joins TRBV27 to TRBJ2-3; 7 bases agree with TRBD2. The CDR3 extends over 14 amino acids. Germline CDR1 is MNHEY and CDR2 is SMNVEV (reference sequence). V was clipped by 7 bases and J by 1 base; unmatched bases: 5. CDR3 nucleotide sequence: TGTGCCAGCACTCAAGCGGGACGCACAGATACGCAGTATTTT. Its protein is CASTQAGRTDTQYF.

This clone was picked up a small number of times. CDR3: CASTRDNSYEQYF. DNA of the CDR3: TGTGCCAGCACCCGGGACAACTCCTACGAGCAGTACTTC. The rearrangement links TRBV28 to TRBJ2-7; D is possibly TRBD1 (6 bases). This CDR3 contains 13 residues. Per germline, CDR1 MDHEN and CDR2 SYDVKM. Trimming removed 7 bases from V and 0 bases from J, with 10 bases in between.

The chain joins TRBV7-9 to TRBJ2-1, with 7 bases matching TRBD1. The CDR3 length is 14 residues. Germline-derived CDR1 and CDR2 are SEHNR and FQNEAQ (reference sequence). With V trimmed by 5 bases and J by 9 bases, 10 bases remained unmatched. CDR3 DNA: TGTGCCAGCAGCATACCGAGCCACAGGGGTGAGCAGTTCTTC. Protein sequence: CASSIPSHRGEQFF.

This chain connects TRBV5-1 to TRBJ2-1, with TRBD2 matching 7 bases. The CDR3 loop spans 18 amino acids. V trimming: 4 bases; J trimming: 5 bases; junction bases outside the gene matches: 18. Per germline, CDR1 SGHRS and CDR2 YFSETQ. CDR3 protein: CASSLGVNIGLVNNEQFF. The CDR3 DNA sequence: TGCGCCAGCAGCCTGGGGGTCAATATCGGACTAGTGAACAATGAGCAGTTCTTC. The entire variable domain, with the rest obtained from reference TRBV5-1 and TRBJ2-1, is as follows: KAGVTQTPRYLIKTRGQQVTLSCSPISGHRSVSWYQQTPGQGLQFLFEYFSETQRNKGNFPGRFSGRQFSNSRSEMNVSTLELGDSALYLCASSLGVNIGLVNNEQFFGPGTRLTVL.

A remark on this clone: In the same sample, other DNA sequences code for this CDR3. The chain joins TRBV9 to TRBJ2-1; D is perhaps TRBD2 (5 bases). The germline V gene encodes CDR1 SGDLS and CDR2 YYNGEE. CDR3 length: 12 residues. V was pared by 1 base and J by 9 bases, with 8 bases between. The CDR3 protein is CASSVLGGEQFF. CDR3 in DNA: TGTGCCAGCAGCGTACTAGGAGGTGAGCAGTTCTTC.

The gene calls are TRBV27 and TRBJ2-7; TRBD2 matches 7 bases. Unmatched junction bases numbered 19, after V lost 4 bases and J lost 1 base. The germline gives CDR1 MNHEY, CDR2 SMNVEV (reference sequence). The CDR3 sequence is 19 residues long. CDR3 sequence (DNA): TGTGCCAGCAGTTCCCACAAACCTGAGATCCAGCGGGGATCCTACGAGCAGTACTTC. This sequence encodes CASSSHKPEIQRGSYEQYF.

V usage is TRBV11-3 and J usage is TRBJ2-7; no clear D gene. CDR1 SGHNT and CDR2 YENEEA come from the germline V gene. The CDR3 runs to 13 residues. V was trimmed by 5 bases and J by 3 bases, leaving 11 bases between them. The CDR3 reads CASSPGWGYEQYF. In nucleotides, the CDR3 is TGTGCCAGCAGCCCCGGTTGGGGCTACGAGCAGTACTTC.

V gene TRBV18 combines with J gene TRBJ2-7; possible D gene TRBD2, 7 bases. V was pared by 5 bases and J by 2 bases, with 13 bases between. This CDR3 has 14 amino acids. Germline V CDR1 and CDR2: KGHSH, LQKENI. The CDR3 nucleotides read TGTGCCAGCTCATCCCCGGGGGGCCCCTACGAGCAGTACTTC. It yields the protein CASSSPGGPYEQYF.

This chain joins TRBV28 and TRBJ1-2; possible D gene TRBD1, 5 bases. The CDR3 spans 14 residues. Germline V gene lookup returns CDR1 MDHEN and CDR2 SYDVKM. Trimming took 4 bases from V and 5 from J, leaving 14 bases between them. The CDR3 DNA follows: TGTGCCAGCAGTTCCAGGGCCGTACTATATGGCTACACCTTC. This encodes CASSSRAVLYGYTF.

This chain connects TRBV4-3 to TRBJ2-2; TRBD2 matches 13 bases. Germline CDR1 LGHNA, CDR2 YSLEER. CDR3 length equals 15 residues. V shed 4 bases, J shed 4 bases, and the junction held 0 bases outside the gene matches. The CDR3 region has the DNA TGCGCCAGCAGCCGGACTAGCGGGGGCACCGGGGAGCTGTTTTTT. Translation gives CASSRTSGGTGELFF.

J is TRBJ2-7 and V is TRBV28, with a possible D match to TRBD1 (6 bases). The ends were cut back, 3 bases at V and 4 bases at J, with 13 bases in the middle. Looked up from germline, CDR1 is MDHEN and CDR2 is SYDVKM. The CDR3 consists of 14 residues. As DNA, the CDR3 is TGTGCCAGCAGTTTTAGGGGGAGATTTTACGAGCAGTACTTC. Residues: CASSFRGRFYEQYF.

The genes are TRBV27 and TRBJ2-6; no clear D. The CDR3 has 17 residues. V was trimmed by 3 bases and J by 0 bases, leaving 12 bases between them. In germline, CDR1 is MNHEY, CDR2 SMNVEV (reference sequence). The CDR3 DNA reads TGTGCCAGCAGTTTGATCTTGGGAAGCTCTGGGGCCAACGTCCTGACTTTC. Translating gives CASSLILGSSGANVLTF.

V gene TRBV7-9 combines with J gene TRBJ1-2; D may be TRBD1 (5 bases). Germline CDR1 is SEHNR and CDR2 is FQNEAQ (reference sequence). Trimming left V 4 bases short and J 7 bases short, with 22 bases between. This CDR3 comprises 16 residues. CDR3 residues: CASSSTVNPDQGGYTF. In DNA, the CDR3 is TGTGCCAGCAGCTCGACAGTGAACCCCGATCAGGGTGGCTACACCTTC. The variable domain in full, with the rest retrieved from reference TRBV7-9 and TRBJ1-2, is DTGVSQNPRHKITKRGQNVTFRCDPISEHNRLYWYRQTLGQGPEFLTYFQNEAQLEKSRLLSDRFSAERPKGSFSTLEIQRTEQGDSAMYLCASSSTVNPDQGGYTFGSGTRLTVV.

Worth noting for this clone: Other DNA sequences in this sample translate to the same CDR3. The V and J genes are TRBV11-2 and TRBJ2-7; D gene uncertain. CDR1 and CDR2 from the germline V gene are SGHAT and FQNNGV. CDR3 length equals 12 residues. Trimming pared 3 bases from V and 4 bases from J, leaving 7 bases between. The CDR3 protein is CASSFGAYEQYF. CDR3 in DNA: TGTGCCAGCAGCTTCGGAGCATACGAGCAGTACTTC.

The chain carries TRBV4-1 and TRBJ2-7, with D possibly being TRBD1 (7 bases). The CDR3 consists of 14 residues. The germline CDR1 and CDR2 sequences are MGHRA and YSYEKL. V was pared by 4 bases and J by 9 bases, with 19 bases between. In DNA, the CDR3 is TGCGCCAGCAGCCCAGGGGGGACCCCGGTCCGGCAGTACTTC. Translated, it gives CASSPGGTPVRQYF.

The CDR3 here is CATSRGSSSHEQYF. For the CDR3, the DNA is TGTGCCACCAGCAGAGGTTCTAGCAGCCACGAGCAGTACTTC. The gene calls are TRBV15 and TRBJ2-7; tentative D call: TRBD2 (5 bases). This CDR3 is built from 14 residues. The germline V and J ends were trimmed by 1 base and 5 bases, with 12 bases remaining between them. Germline assignment: CDR1 LNHNV and CDR2 YYDKDF (reference sequence). The whole variable domain, remainder taken from reference TRBV15 and TRBJ2-7, is DAMVIQNPRYQVTQFGKPVTLSCSQTLNHNVMYWYQQKSSQAPKLLFHYYDKDFNNEADTPDNFQSRRPNTSFCFLDIRSPGLGDTAMYLCATSRGSSSHEQYFGPGTRLTVT.

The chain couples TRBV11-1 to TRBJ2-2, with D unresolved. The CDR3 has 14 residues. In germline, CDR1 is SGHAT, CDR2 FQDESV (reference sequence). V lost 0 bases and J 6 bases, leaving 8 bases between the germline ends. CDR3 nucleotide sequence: TGTGCCAGCAGCTTAGCGCCCGGTCCCGGGGAGCTGTTTTTT. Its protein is CASSLAPGPGELFF.

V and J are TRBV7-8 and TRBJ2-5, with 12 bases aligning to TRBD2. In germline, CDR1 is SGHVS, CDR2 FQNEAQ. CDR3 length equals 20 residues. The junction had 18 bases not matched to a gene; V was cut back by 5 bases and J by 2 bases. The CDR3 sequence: CASSPIFGLPGTSGQETQYF. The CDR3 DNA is TGTGCCAGCAGCCCGATTTTCGGGCTTCCGGGGACTAGCGGGCAAGAGACCCAGTACTTC.